This record looks at one T cell receptor (beta chain) sequence and its context. Its antigen remains unidentified. Germline assignment: CDR1 SGDLS and CDR2 YYNGEE. This CDR3 region has 16 residues. Trimming pared 0 bases from V and 2 bases from J, leaving 14 bases between. The sample is drawn from a study of shared clonotypes between healthy human individuals. Study overall: CD4 naive and CD4 memory each took three plates per donor, while CD8 naive took two and CD8 memory one. General study findings and limits: The study found about 4.6% of naive CD4 clonotypes shared across a handful of donors. The sampled material consisted only of blood, and tissue repertoires are likely to differ.

Libraries were prepared by immunoSEQ multiplex PCR; TCRdb keeps only in-frame clonotypes and omits some of them. This table holds about 2.4 million clones, 93% found once. Donors were healthy HIV-negative adults without recently reported acute infections or vaccinations. The chain is built from TRBV9 and TRBJ2-5; weak D call: TRBD2 (7 bases). The sequence derives from a young man in good health. Some clones in this sample may be carry-over from other donors' samples. Sequenced material: naive CD4+ T cells from PBMCs. The subset is: CD45RA+ positively selected. The CDR3 loop is CASSVGPRGGQETQYF. The CDR3 bases are TGTGCCAGCAGCGTAGGTCCCAGGGGAGGGCAAGAGACCCAGTACTTC.